The sequence of this TCR beta chain was determined in a study of blood T cell repertoires in COVID-19. For the study at large: Acute-phase and convalescent COVID-19 samples originated in the United States, Italy and Spain.

This clone was detected only once. Data came from immunoSEQ multiplex PCR; TCRdb stores just in-frame clones and leaves some out. This table has around 24,000 clones, approximately 91% appearing once. The CDR3 has 11 amino acids. Trimming shortened V by 8 bases and J by 0 bases, and 4 bases separated the two germline ends. The Seattle site enrolled patients during active infection and followed them longitudinally. The sample was peripheral blood. The receptor was derived from a man between 65 and 85 years old with COVID-19, enrolled during active disease. This rearrangement joins TRBV12-3 or TRBV12-4 to TRBJ1-1, with D unclear. CDR3 DNA: TGTGCCAGCTTATTGAACACTGAAGCTTTCTTT. Its translation: CASLLNTEAFF.